The source of this T cell receptor (beta chain) is a study of identical twins. Overall study findings and caveats: Researchers reported weaker excess twin sharing in beta out-of-frame sequences.

MiXCR, run by TCRdb on the 5' RACE reads, gives a single entry per CDR3 protein. The table has more than 400,000 distinct CDR3 sequences, roughly 15% seen once. The CDR3 is 15 residues long. After removal of 6 bases from V and 0 bases from J, the junction contained 5 bases not matched to a gene. This clonotype was seen ten or more times. Its specificity is not known. This same sample was also part of a study on yellow fever vaccine responses in identical twins.

The receptor was isolated from a woman aged 18-29 years in good health. This chain joins TRBV12-3 or TRBV12-4 and TRBJ2-1; 7 bases agree with TRBD1. Sequencing was performed on CD4+ T cells sorted from blood. This chain's CDR3 is CASSLRTGSYNEQFF. The CDR3 DNA is TGTGCCAGCAGCCTGCGGACAGGCTCCTACAATGAGCAGTTCTTC.